Listed here are 9 T cell receptor beta chains from one sample, sequenced in a study of T cells after yellow fever vaccination. TCRdb independently ran MiXCR on the 5' RACE reads; one entry per CDR3 protein. This table has approximately 600,000 distinct CDR3 sequences, about 12% appearing once. The sequencing here drew on PBMCs, taken on the day of the yellow fever booster vaccination. These receptors all stem from a man under 40 who received the YFV17D yellow fever vaccine.

Notes on this clonotype: The junction departs from germline at one end; a sequencing error may be responsible. The rearrangement uses TRBV5-1 and TRBJ2-7; D is ambiguous. Germline V gene data show CDR1 as SGHRS and CDR2 as YFSETQ. The CDR3 is 13 residues long. Written as DNA, the CDR3 is TGCGCCACCAGCTCTGAGAATTCCTACGAGCAGTACTTC. Amino acids: CATSSENSYEQYF.

This clonotype was observed a few times. The chain is built from TRBV6-2 or TRBV6-3 and TRBJ1-1; D is uncertain. Trimming removed 2 bases from V and 5 bases from J, with 18 bases in between. The CDR3 length is 16 residues. CDR1 MNHEY and CDR2 SVGEGT come from the germline V gene. The CDR3: CASSYTSFIGGTEAFF. DNA of the CDR3: TGTGCCAGCAGTTACACCTCATTTATCGGAGGGACTGAAGCTTTCTTT.

The genes are TRBV28 and TRBJ2-5, with 9 positions matching TRBD2. Germline values: CDR1 MDHEN, CDR2 SYDVKM. V trimming: 5 bases; J trimming: 1 base; junction bases outside the gene matches: 11. The CDR3 totals 17 residues. CDR3 nucleotide sequence: TGTGCCAGCAGTCGAGAAGTGACTAGCGGAGTCCAAGAGACCCAGTACTTC. Translating it yields CASSREVTSGVQETQYF.

This clonotype was recorded a few times. Here the CDR3 DNA reads TGCAGTGCTCACCGGGGCGCGGGAGGGGGAAATGAGCAGTTCTTC. Its translation is CSAHRGAGGGNEQFF. The V call is TRBV20-1, the J call TRBJ2-1, with 9 bases identical to TRBD2. This CDR3 region has 15 residues. The germline gives CDR1 DFQATT, CDR2 SNEGSKA (reference sequence). Trimming at V came to 5 bases and at J to 7 bases, leaving 12 bases not matched to a gene.

This clonotype has a handful of counts. The V gene is TRBV6-1, the J gene TRBJ2-1, with D tentatively TRBD1 or TRBD2 (5 bases each). This CDR3 has 13 residues. Germline values: CDR1 MNHNS, CDR2 SASEGT. Deletions cut 8 bases from V and 7 bases from J, with 15 bases between. The chain's CDR3 is CASGSRDPNEQFF. The CDR3, as DNA: TGTGCCAGCGGATCCCGGGACCCAAATGAGCAGTTCTTC.

V and J are TRBV4-3 and TRBJ2-7; D remains unclear. This CDR3 spans 14 amino acids. Germline V gene sequence: CDR1 LGHNA, CDR2 YSLEER. Deletions cut 0 bases from V and 4 bases from J, with 10 bases between. This chain's CDR3 is CASSQDSKGYEQYF. CDR3 nucleotide sequence: TGCGCCAGCAGCCAAGATTCTAAAGGGTACGAGCAGTACTTC.

The chain combines TRBV29-1 with TRBJ2-7; 8 bases fit TRBD2. CDR1 and CDR2 (germline): SQVTM, ANQGSEA. This CDR3 region has 11 residues. Unmatched junction bases numbered 3, after V lost 8 bases and J lost 3 bases. This chain's CDR3 is CSTTSGYEQYF. The CDR3 DNA follows: TGCAGCACAACTAGCGGCTACGAGCAGTACTTC.

This clonotype was seen a few times. This chain links TRBV7-2 with TRBJ2-3, with 8 bases aligning to TRBD2. The CDR3 extends over 17 amino acids. Trimming at V came to 2 bases and at J to 2 bases, leaving 9 bases not matched to a gene. Germline CDR1 and CDR2: SGHTA and FQGNSA. The CDR3 DNA reads as TGTGCCAGCAGCTTATCGTTCGGGAGGGGCATCACAGATACGCAGTATTTT. This codes for CASSLSFGRGITDTQYF.

The table lists this clonotype with a few counts. The gene calls are TRBV7-3 and TRBJ2-1, with D unclear. The germline V gene encodes CDR1 SGHTA and CDR2 FQGTGA. The V end was cut by 5 bases, the J end by 0 bases, with 11 bases between. The CDR3 loop spans 15 amino acids. The CDR3: CASSPSSISYNEQFF. The CDR3 DNA reads TGTGCCAGCAGCCCCTCTAGTATCTCCTACAATGAGCAGTTCTTC.